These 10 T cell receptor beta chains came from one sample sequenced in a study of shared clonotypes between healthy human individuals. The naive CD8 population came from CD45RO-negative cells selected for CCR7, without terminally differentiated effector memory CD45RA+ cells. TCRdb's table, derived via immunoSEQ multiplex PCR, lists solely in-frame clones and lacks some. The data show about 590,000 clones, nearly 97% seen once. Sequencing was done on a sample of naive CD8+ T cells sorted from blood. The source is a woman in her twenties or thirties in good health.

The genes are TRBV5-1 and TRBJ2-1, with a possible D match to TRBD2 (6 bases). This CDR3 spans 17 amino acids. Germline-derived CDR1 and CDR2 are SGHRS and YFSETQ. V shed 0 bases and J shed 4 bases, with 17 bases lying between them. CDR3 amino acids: CASSLETLASVYNEQFF. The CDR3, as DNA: TGCGCCAGCAGCTTGGAGACACTAGCATCCGTTTACAATGAGCAGTTCTTC. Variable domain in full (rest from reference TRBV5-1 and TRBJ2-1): KAGVTQTPRYLIKTRGQQVTLSCSPISGHRSVSWYQQTPGQGLQFLFEYFSETQRNKGNFPGRFSGRQFSNSRSEMNVSTLELGDSALYLCASSLETLASVYNEQFFGPGTRLTVL.

The CDR3 loop reads CASSPTSGSRHEQFF. Written as DNA, the CDR3 is TGTGCCAGCAGTCCTACTAGCGGAAGCCGCCATGAGCAGTTCTTC. The chain recombines TRBV7-6 with TRBJ2-1; 8 bases map to TRBD2. Germline CDR1 and CDR2: SGHVS and FNYEAQ. Trimming at V came to 6 bases and at J to 8 bases, leaving 12 bases not matched to a gene. The CDR3 runs 15 residues.

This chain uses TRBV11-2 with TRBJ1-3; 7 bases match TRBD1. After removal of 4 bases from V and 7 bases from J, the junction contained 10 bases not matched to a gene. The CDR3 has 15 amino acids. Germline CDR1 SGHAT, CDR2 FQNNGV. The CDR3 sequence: CASSSLKTGRNTIYF. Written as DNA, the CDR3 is TGTGCCAGCAGCTCCCTCAAGACAGGGCGGAACACCATATATTTT.

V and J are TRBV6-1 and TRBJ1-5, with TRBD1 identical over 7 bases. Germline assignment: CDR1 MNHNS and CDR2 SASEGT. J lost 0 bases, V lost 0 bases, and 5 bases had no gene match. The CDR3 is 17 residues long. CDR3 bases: TGTGCCAGCAGTGAAGCGGGGGGACAGCATAGCAATCAGCCCCAGCATTTT. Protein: CASSEAGGQHSNQPQHF.

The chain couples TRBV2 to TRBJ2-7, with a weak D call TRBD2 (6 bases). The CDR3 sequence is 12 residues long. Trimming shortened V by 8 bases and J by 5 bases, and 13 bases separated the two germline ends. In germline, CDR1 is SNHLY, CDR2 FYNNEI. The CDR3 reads CASRGGFNEQYF. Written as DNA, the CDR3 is TGTGCCAGCCGTGGGGGGTTTAACGAGCAGTACTTC.

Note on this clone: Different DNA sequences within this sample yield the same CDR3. In nucleotides, the CDR3 is TGTGCCAGCAGCTCGACTGGGGAGCTGTTTTTT. This sequence encodes CASSSTGELFF. The chain recombines TRBV7-9 with TRBJ2-2; D not resolved. CDR1 is SEHNR and CDR2 is FQNEAQ in the germline V gene (reference sequence). The CDR3 extends over 11 amino acids. The ends were cut back, 4 bases at V and 8 bases at J, with 5 bases in the middle.

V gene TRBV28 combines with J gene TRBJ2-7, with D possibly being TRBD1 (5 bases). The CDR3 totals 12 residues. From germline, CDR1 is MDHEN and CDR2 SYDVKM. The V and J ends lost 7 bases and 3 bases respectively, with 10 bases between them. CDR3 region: CASNAGLYEQYF. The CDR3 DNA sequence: TGTGCCAGCAACGCAGGGCTCTACGAGCAGTACTTC.

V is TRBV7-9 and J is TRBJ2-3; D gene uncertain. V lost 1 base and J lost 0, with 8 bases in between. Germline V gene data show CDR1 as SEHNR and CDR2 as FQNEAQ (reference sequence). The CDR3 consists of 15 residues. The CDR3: CASSLDVSSTDTQYF. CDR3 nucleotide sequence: TGTGCCAGCAGCTTAGACGTGTCTAGCACAGATACGCAGTATTTT.

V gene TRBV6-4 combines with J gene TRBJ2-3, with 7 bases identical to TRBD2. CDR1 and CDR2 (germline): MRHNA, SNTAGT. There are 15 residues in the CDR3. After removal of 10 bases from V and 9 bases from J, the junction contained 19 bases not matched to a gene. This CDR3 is CATPPGLRPQATQYF. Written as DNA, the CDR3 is TGTGCCACTCCACCGGGACTAAGACCGCAGGCAACGCAGTATTTT.

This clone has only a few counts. In nucleotides, the CDR3 is TGTGCCAGTAGCTATGGACAGGGCAGCAATCAGCCCCAGCATTTT. This encodes CASSYGQGSNQPQHF. The chain uses TRBV19 and TRBJ1-5; 8 bases are a match to TRBD1. V gave up 6 bases and J gave up 1 base; unmatched junction bases: 5. Germline CDR1 LNHDA, CDR2 SQIVND (reference sequence). The CDR3 contains 15 residues.